The clone carrying this TCR beta chain was detected many times. This sample was included in a study of T cells in Graves' hyperthyroidism and ophthalmopathy. Study details: Before treatment of any kind, peripheral blood was taken at initial diagnosis.

CDR3 length: 15 residues. Trimming took 6 bases from V and 4 from J, leaving 16 bases between them. The CDR3 regions of TCR beta were amplified from RNA transcripts. Researchers ran a first-round RT-PCR on the TCR CDR3 using the HTBI primer set. A single record per CDR3 protein comes from TCRdb applying MiXCR to the multiplex PCR reads. Among a few hundred thousand distinct CDR3 sequences listed, 15% to 19% were seen once. Thyroid ultrasound, orbital computed tomography, clinical symptoms, and serum thyroxine and TRAb underpinned diagnoses. The specimen was blood. The chain joins TRBV12-3 or TRBV12-4 to TRBJ1-5, with D possibly being TRBD1 (5 bases). This clonotype originated in a woman under 30 with Graves' hyperthyroidism. Here the CDR3 DNA reads TGTGCCAGCAGAGCTCGGGGGGGAACTAATCAGCCCCAGCATTTT. Its protein product is CASRARGGTNQPQHF.